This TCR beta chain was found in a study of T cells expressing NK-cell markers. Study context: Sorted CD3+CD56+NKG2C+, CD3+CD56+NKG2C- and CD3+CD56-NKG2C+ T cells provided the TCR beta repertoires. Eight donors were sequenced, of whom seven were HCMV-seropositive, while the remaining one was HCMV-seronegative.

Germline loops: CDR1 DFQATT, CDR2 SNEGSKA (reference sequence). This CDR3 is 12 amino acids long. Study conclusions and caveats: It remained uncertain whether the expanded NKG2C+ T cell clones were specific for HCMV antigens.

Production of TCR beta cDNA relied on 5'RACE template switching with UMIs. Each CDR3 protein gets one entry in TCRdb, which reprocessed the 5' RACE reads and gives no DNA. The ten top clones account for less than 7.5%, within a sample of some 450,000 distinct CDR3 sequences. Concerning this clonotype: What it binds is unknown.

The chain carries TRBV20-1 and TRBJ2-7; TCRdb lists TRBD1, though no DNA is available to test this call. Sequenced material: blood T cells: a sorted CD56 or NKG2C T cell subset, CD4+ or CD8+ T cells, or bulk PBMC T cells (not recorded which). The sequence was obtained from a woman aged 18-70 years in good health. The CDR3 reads CSGLQGWGEQYF.